This TCR beta chain is from a study of cytomegalovirus exposure and HLA in healthy donors. Concerning this clone itself: Its antigen is undetermined.

V shed 2 bases and J 11 bases; nucleotides not matched to a gene: 11. This CDR3 region has 16 residues. In germline, CDR1 is SGHNT, CDR2 YYREEE (reference sequence). Overall study findings and caveats: As a later analysis revealed, most CMV-associated TCR beta chains appeared HLA-restricted. A previous analysis found most TCR beta V segments productive roughly 90% or roughly 30% of the time.

The primer mix had 60 Vbeta and 13 Jbeta primers. Profiled with immunoSEQ multiplex PCR; TCRdb holds only in-frame clones, not every one. The sample has 110,000 or so clones, approximately 80% seen once. The sample was PBMCs. The receptor was derived from a female donor in good health and CMV-seronegative. V is TRBV5-4 and J is TRBJ2-3, with TRBD2 matching 13 bases. The CDR3 loop is CASSFQPLAGGEKQYF. The CDR3 bases are TGTGCCAGCAGCTTCCAACCACTAGCGGGGGGGGAAAAGCAGTATTTT.